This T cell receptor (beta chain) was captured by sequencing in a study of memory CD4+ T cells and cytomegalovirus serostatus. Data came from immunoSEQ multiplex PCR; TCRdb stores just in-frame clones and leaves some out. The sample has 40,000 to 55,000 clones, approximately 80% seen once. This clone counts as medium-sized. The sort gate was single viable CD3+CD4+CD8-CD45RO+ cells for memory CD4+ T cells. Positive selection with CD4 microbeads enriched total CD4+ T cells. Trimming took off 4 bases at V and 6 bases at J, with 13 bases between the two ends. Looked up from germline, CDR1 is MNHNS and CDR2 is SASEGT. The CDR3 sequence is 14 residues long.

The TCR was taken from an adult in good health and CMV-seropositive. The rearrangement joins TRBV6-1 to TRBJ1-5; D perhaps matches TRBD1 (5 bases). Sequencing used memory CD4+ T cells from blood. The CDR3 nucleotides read TGTGCCAGCAGTGTGCCAGGGAAGTTTCAGCCCCAGCATTTT. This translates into CASSVPGKFQPQHF.